This T cell receptor beta chain was observed in a study of PD-L1 blockade in urothelial cancer. Time point of the sample: peripheral blood 6 weeks after treatment start. Patients in the study were battling locally advanced or metastatic urothelial carcinoma. CDR3 length: 17 amino acids. Per the germline V gene, CDR1 is SGHNT and CDR2 is YYREEE (reference sequence). V dropped 3 bases and J dropped 3; count of bases not matched to a gene: 11. Profiled with immunoSEQ multiplex PCR; TCRdb holds only in-frame clones, not every one. Of 38,000 or so clones listed, over 65% were seen once; the top ten hold about 10%.

The origin of this receptor is a man in his forties or fifties with urothelial cancer. V and J are TRBV5-4 and TRBJ2-3; 9 nucleotides match TRBD2. The sample here was PBMCs, taken around atezolizumab (anti-PD-L1) treatment. The CDR3 is CASSSWGGGGWTDTQYF. For the CDR3, the DNA is TGTGCCAGCAGCTCCTGGGGCGGGGGGGGTTGGACAGATACGCAGTATTTT.